The rows below give T cell receptor beta chains drawn from one sample of a study of radiation and T cells in renal cell carcinoma. Some clones are missing from TCRdb's copy, which holds only in-frame ones; the method was immunoSEQ multiplex PCR. The sample has about 16,000 clones, 50% seen once. The sample was tumor tissue, taken from a patient whose treatment included radiotherapy and nephrectomy. These receptors originate from a woman in her fifties or sixties with renal cell carcinoma. Each CDR3 is given with its conserved first and last residue. The D gene is left open where the match is weak. Clone size is shown for a subset of rows, as once, few, many or a class of expanded clone.

TRBV28,-,TRBD2,TRBJ2-3,20,TGTGCCAGCAGTTCCGGACTAGCGGGAGTCGGAAGAGGGGGCACAGATACGCAGTATTTT,CASSSGLAGVGRGGTDTQYF
TRBV7-8,many,TRBD2,TRBJ2-1,15,TGTGCCAGCAGCCCCGGACTAGCGGAACGCCGTGAGCAGTTCTTC,CASSPGLAERREQFF
TRBV9,many,-,TRBJ2-1,15,TGTGCCAGCAGCTATCTTATCGGGGGTGACAATGAGCAGTTCTTC,CASSYLIGGDNEQFF
TRBV30,-,-,TRBJ2-7,15,TGTGCCTGGACCGGTGAAGGGGGATTCGCCTACGAGCAGTACTTC,CAWTGEGGFAYEQYF
TRBV7-8,-,-,TRBJ1-4,14,TGTGCCAGCAGCCTGACAGCGACTAATGAAAAACTGTTTTTT,CASSLTATNEKLFF
TRBV29-1,-,-,TRBJ1-1,13,TGCAGCGCGACAGTGTCCGTGAACACTGAAGCTTTCTTT,CSATVSVNTEAFF
TRBV28,-,-,TRBJ2-7,13,TGTGCCAGCAGCAAACCCTCGACCGGAATGGGGTACTTC,CASSKPSTGMGYF
TRBV6-5,many,TRBD1,TRBJ1-5,13,TGTGCCAGCACCCCGACAGGGAGGCAGCCCCAGCATTTT,CASTPTGRQPQHF
TRBV2,-,-,TRBJ2-3,16,TGTGCCAGCAGTAGTAACGTGGCTGGCGGAACAGATACGCAGTATTTT,CASSSNVAGGTDTQYF
TRBV6-5,-,-,TRBJ1-4,15,TGTGCCAGCGGAGAGGACAGTTTTTCTATAGAAAAACTGTTTTTT,CASGEDSFSIEKLFF
TRBV19,many,-,TRBJ2-1,11,TGTGCCAGTAGACGGGGGGCGCAGCAGTTCTTC,CASRRGAQQFF
TRBV7-9,few,TRBD1,TRBJ2-7,16,TGTGCCAGCAGCCTCCCCGGGACAGGGGGCGAATACGAGCAGTACTTC,CASSLPGTGGEYEQYF
TRBV25-1,-,-,TRBJ1-4,16,TGTGCCAGCAGTGAATTTTCCGGGTCTACTAATGAAAAACTGTTTTTT,CASSEFSGSTNEKLFF
TRBV18,-,TRBD1,TRBJ1-4,18,TGTGCCAGCTCACCAGAGGACAGGGCAAGCTCAACTAATGAAAAACTGTTTTTT,CASSPEDRASSTNEKLFF
TRBV13,-,-,TRBJ2-4,15,TGTGCCAGCAGCTGGGAGGGGGAAACCAAAAACATTCAGTACTTC,CASSWEGETKNIQYF
TRBV5-1,-,TRBD2,TRBJ2-3,15,TGCGCCAGCAGCTTGACGACTAGCAGCACAGATACGCAGTATTTT,CASSLTTSSTDTQYF
TRBV30,-,-,TRBJ2-2,14,TGTGCCTGGATTAGGCAGTCGAACACCGGGGAGCTGTTTTTT,CAWIRQSNTGELFF
TRBV10-3,-,-,TRBJ1-1,12,TGTGCCATCAGTGTCGACTCAGGGACAACTTTCTTT,CAISVDSGTTFF
TRBV6-5,-,-,TRBJ2-1,11,TGTGCCAGCAGTTCTAAAATTGAGCAGTTCTTC,CASSSKIEQFF
TRBV27,-,TRBD1,TRBJ1-1,13,TGTGCCAGCAGGACAGGGCTAAACACTGAAGCTTTCTTT,CASRTGLNTEAFF
TRBV7-2,-,TRBD2,TRBJ2-2,15,TGTGCCAGCAGCTTAGACGGGAGGCACACCGGGGAGCTGTTTTTT,CASSLDGRHTGELFF
TRBV5-4,-,-,TRBJ2-7,15,TGTGCCAGCAGCTTGGGACCAGTTAGCTCCTACGAGCAGTACTTC,CASSLGPVSSYEQYF
TRBV12-5,-,-,TRBJ2-3,12,TGTGCTAGTGGTCCTGATACAGATACGCAGTATTTT,CASGPDTDTQYF
TRBV28,few,TRBD1,TRBJ1-2,15,TGTGCCAGCAGTTTAGCGGGACAGGAACGCTATGGCTACACCTTC,CASSLAGQERYGYTF
TRBV6-1,-,-,TRBJ1-5,21,TGTGCCAGCAGTGAAGGGGTTGGAAAGGGGCCCTTTGTTGGACTTCGTCAGCCCCAGCATTTT,CASSEGVGKGPFVGLRQPQHF
TRBV27,-,-,TRBJ2-7,14,TGTGCCAGCAGTTCGATAAACCGGCCCTACGAGCAGTACTTC,CASSSINRPYEQYF
TRBV5-4,-,-,TRBJ1-5,14,TGTGCCAGCAGCTTGGCAGGGCTCAATCAGCCCCAGCATTTT,CASSLAGLNQPQHF
TRBV28,-,-,TRBJ2-7,15,TGTGCCAGCAGCACGCTAGTGGGGGTGGCTTACGAGCAGTACTTC,CASSTLVGVAYEQYF
TRBV27,-,TRBD2,TRBJ2-1,13,TGTGCCAGCAGTGTAGCGGGAAGGTATGAGCAGTTCTTC,CASSVAGRYEQFF
TRBV4-2,-,TRBD2,TRBJ2-3,20,TGTGCCAGCAGCTCGGGGGCAGCGGGAGGCCCAACATATACCGGAGATACGCAGTATTTT,CASSSGAAGGPTYTGDTQYF
TRBV9,-,-,TRBJ2-5,12,TGTGCCAGCAGGCTAAGGTGGGAGACCCAGTACTTC,CASRLRWETQYF
TRBV19,-,-,TRBJ1-2,15,TGTGCCAGTAGTCTACAGGGTGAGGGGAACTATGGCTACACCTTC,CASSLQGEGNYGYTF
TRBV29-1,few,-,TRBJ2-2,11,TGCAGCGGTGAGACGTCCGGGGAGCTGTTTTTT,CSGETSGELFF
TRBV7-2,once,-,TRBJ2-6,19,TGTGCCAGCAGCTTAAGATTGTTCCAACAGGGCGCTGGGGCCAACGTCCTGACTTTC,CASSLRLFQQGAGANVLTF
TRBV9,few,-,TRBJ2-7,13,TGTGCCAGCAGCGTAGTGGCAGTTGGCGAGCAGTACTTC,CASSVVAVGEQYF
TRBV7-9,few,-,TRBJ2-7,13,TGTGCCAGCAGCTTTTCTGCACAGGCCGAGCAGTACTTC,CASSFSAQAEQYF
TRBV19,-,-,TRBJ2-7,15,TGTGCCAGTAGTATAGGACAGGCGGTGGCCTACGAGCAGTACTTC,CASSIGQAVAYEQYF
TRBV5-6,many,TRBD2,TRBJ2-3,14,TGTGCCAGCAGCTCCCTAGCGGGAGAAGATACGCAGTATTTT,CASSSLAGEDTQYF
TRBV10-3,-,-,TRBJ1-5,16,TGTGCCATCAGTGATATGGGATCGGATAGCAATCAGCCCCAGCATTTT,CAISDMGSDSNQPQHF
TRBV7-9,-,-,TRBJ1-1,12,TGTGCCAGCAGCTTAAGGGGGACTGAAGCTTTCTTT,CASSLRGTEAFF
TRBV28,-,-,TRBJ2-1,18,TGTGCCAGCAGCCCCCCGGGGGGCGGGAGCCGCTGGTACAATGAGCAGTTCTTC,CASSPPGGGSRWYNEQFF
TRBV5-1,-,TRBD1,TRBJ2-7,15,TGCGCCAGCAGCCCCGGACAGGAAAGCTCCTACGAGCAGTACTTC,CASSPGQESSYEQYF
TRBV11-2,many,TRBD1,TRBJ1-1,14,TGTGCCAGCAGCTTAGTATCCAGGGGGACTGAAGCTTTCTTT,CASSLVSRGTEAFF
TRBV7-9,once,TRBD1,TRBJ2-5,14,TGTGCCAGCAGCTTCGGGACAGGGGAGTGGACCCAGTACTTC,CASSFGTGEWTQYF
TRBV5-1,-,TRBD1,TRBJ1-2,16,TGCGCCAGCAGCTTATCGACAGGGACCTCTAACTATGGCTACACCTTC,CASSLSTGTSNYGYTF
TRBV4-3,-,-,TRBJ2-2,16,TGCGCCAGCAGCCAAGATGGTCAGGGTGAGACCGGGGAGCTGTTTTTT,CASSQDGQGETGELFF